This TCR beta chain is from a study of tumor-infiltrating lymphocytes in primary liver carcinoma. The overall study: Primary liver carcinomas in the patients were surgically resected. Productive TCRbeta reads per sample were roughly 3.5 to 7.5 million, not differing by tissue.

With 500 ng total RNA as template and a constant-region primer, TCR beta cDNA was made. It was through three nested multiplex PCR rounds of slightly modified ARM-PCR that TCR beta libraries arose. Amplification in the first two PCR rounds was performed using TRBV1-TRBV30 forward primers and a C-beta reverse primer for approximately 10 cycles each. TCRdb re-derived calls from the multiplex PCR reads in MiXCR, one entry per CDR3 protein. Here the sample spans approximately 300,000 distinct CDR3 sequences, less than 75% being singletons. The CDR3 has 18 residues. Deletions cut 0 bases from V and 0 bases from J, with 16 bases between. Germline CDR1 is SGHNT and CDR2 is YYREEE (reference sequence). Unsorted whole blood yielded the blood RNA, and germline DNA was also extracted.

The sequence came from a man aged 35 to 55 with primary liver carcinoma and hepatitis B virus infection. V usage is TRBV5-4 and J usage is TRBJ1-3; D might be TRBD1 (6 bases). Sequencing used peripheral blood. The CDR3 DNA follows: TGTGCCAGCAGCTTGGCCGGCCGTGGGGGGCCCTCTGGAAACACCATATATTTT. It specifies CASSLAGRGGPSGNTIYF.